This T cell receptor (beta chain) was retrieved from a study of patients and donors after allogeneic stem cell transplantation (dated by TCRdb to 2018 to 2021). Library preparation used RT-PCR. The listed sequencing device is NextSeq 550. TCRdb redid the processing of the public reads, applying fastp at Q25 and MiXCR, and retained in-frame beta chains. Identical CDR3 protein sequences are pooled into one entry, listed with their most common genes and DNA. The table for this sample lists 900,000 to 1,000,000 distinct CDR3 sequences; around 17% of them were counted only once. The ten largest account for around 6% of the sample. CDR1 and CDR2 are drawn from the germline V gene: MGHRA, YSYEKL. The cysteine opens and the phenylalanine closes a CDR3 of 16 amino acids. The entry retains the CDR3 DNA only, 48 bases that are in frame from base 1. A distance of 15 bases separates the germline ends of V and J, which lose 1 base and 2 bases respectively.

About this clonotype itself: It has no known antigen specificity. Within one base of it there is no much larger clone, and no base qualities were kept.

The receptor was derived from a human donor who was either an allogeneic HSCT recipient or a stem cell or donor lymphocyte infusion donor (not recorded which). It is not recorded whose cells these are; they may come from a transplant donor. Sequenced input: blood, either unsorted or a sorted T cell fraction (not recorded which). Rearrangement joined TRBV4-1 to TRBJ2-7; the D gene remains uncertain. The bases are TGCGCCAGCAGCCAAGGACACTCGGGCCCTGCCTACGAGCAGTACTTC. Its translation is CASSQGHSGPAYEQYF.